The next 26 T cell receptor beta chains were all read from a single sample in a study of shared clonotypes between healthy human individuals. Repertoires were generated with immunoSEQ multiplex PCR, while TCRdb's copy carries only in-frame clones and drops some. The profile shows about 2 million clones, just under 95% of them singletons. Terminally differentiated effector memory CD45RA+ cells were excluded by CCR7 positive selection of CD45RO-negative cells. The sample taken for sequencing was naive CD8+ T cells sorted from blood. Receptors were obtained from a man between 18 and 29 years old in good health.

This clone was found once. The CDR3 here is CASGGLAGVTDTQYF. CDR3 DNA sequence: TGTGCCAGCGGGGGACTAGCGGGAGTCACAGATACGCAGTATTTT. This chain connects TRBV2 to TRBJ2-3; 14 bases line up with TRBD2. This CDR3 has 15 amino acids. Losses at the gene ends were 8 bases for V and 2 bases for J; bases not matched to a gene: 3. CDR1 and CDR2 from the germline V gene are SNHLY and FYNNEI.

V usage is TRBV7-9 and J usage is TRBJ1-2; 9 bases line up with TRBD1. The CDR3 has 14 amino acids. Germline V gene data show CDR1 as SEHNR and CDR2 as FQNEAQ (reference sequence). V dropped 3 bases and J dropped 10; count of bases not matched to a gene: 9. The CDR3 nucleotides read TGTGCCAGCAGCTTCGGACAGGGGTCCTCGGACTACACCTTC. Translating it yields CASSFGQGSSDYTF.

Note on this clone: Other DNA sequences within the sample encode an identical CDR3. The V call is TRBV19, the J call TRBJ1-2; D is uncertain. This CDR3 spans 14 amino acids. V lost 1 base to trimming and J lost 3 bases, with 9 bases between them. Germline values: CDR1 LNHDA, CDR2 SQIVND (reference sequence). The CDR3 nucleotides read TGTGCCAGTAGTATAGCTGGGGTGGACTATGGCTACACCTTC. Protein sequence: CASSIAGVDYGYTF.

This chain uses TRBV7-6 with TRBJ2-1; D tentatively fits TRBD1 or TRBD2 (6 bases each). The CDR3 has 17 residues. Trimming shortened V by 0 bases and J by 4 bases, and 16 bases separated the two germline ends. Germline CDR1 is SGHVS and CDR2 is FNYEAQ. The DNA for the CDR3 is TGTGCCAGCAGCTTAGCGGTCGGGGGCGAGGGATACAATGAGCAGTTCTTC. Its translation is CASSLAVGGEGYNEQFF.

This sequence joins TRBV7-9 and TRBJ2-7; 7 bases are shared with TRBD2. Germline CDR1 and CDR2: SEHNR and FQNEAQ (reference sequence). The CDR3 covers 15 residues. Losses at the gene ends were 5 bases for V and 2 bases for J; bases not matched to a gene: 9. CDR3 bases: TGTGCCAGCAGCCACCAGCGGGAAGTTGCCTACGAGCAGTACTTC. The encoded protein is CASSHQREVAYEQYF.

This rearrangement joins TRBV4-3 to TRBJ1-2; 7 bases map to TRBD1. The CDR3 runs to 14 residues. Per germline, CDR1 LGHNA and CDR2 YSLEER. V lost 4 bases to trimming and J lost 3 bases; unmatched junction nucleotides: 5. CDR3 region: CASSLDREDYGYTF. The CDR3 DNA follows: TGCGCCAGCAGCCTCGACAGGGAAGACTATGGCTACACCTTC.

This chain uses TRBV2 with TRBJ2-4; unclear D gene. Germline lookup yields CDR1 SNHLY and CDR2 FYNNEI. The CDR3 has 15 residues. V lost 6 bases, J lost 7 bases, and 19 bases lay in between. This CDR3 reads CASRARDGSENIQYF. CDR3 DNA: TGTGCCAGCAGGGCTAGGGATGGCAGCGAGAACATTCAGTACTTC.

The chain uses TRBV29-1 and TRBJ2-1, with 12 nucleotides matching TRBD2. CDR3 length equals 15 residues. After removal of 6 bases from V and 10 bases from J, the junction contained 13 bases not matched to a gene. CDR1 SQVTM and CDR2 ANQGSEA come from the germline V gene. CDR3 bases: TGCAGCGTCCAAATACCACTAGCGGGGGGCCACGAGCAGTTCTTC. Amino acids: CSVQIPLAGGHEQFF.

This CDR3 is CASSIVRGLNEQYF. The CDR3 DNA reads as TGTGCCAGCAGCATAGTCAGGGGGCTCAACGAGCAGTACTTC. This chain uses TRBV11-2 with TRBJ2-7; 8 bases agree with TRBD1. This CDR3 is 14 amino acids long. The V gene end was trimmed by 5 bases and the J gene end by 5 bases; junction bases not matched to a gene: 8. Per the germline V gene, CDR1 is SGHAT and CDR2 is FQNNGV.

The V and J genes are TRBV19 and TRBJ2-2; no firm D call. Germline CDR1 is LNHDA and CDR2 is SQIVND (reference sequence). The CDR3 is 14 residues long. Trimming removed 1 base from V and 0 bases from J, with 3 bases in between. CDR3 in DNA: TGTGCCAGTAGTATAGCAGCGAACACCGGGGAGCTGTTTTTT. Translation gives CASSIAANTGELFF.

This chain joins TRBV7-9 and TRBJ2-6, with 10 bases aligning to TRBD1. J gave up 1 base and V 10 bases, and 7 bases lay outside the gene matches. The CDR3 covers 16 residues. Germline V gene sequence: CDR1 SEHNR, CDR2 FQNEAQ (reference sequence). For the CDR3, the DNA is TGTGCCACCACGACAGGGGGCGCTTCTGGGGCCAACGTCCTGACTTTC. Translation gives CATTTGGASGANVLTF.

This rearrangement joins TRBV6-5 to TRBJ2-5; 10 bases fit TRBD2. The length of the CDR3 is 16 residues. Germline CDR1 reads MNHEY; CDR2 reads SVGAGI. Unmatched junction bases numbered 2, after V lost 0 bases and J lost 1 base. The CDR3 here is CASSYSSGGAQETQYF. The CDR3 coding sequence is TGTGCCAGCAGTTACTCCAGCGGGGGGGCCCAAGAGACCCAGTACTTC.

J is TRBJ2-2 and V is TRBV7-8; the match to TRBD1 covers 7 bases. Per germline, CDR1 SGHVS and CDR2 FQNEAQ. Unmatched junction bases numbered 2, after V lost 1 base and J lost 0 bases. The CDR3 is 16 residues long. CDR3 residues: CASSLVQGANTGELFF. In DNA, the CDR3 is TGTGCCAGCAGCTTAGTGCAGGGGGCGAACACCGGGGAGCTGTTTTTT. Filled out from reference TRBV7-8 and TRBJ2-2, the complete variable domain reads GAGVSQSPRYKVAKRGQDVALRCDPISGHVSLFWYQQALGQGPEFLTYFQNEAQLDKSGLPSDRFFAERPEGSVSTLKIQRTQQEDSAVYLCASSLVQGANTGELFFGEGSRLTVL.

The rearrangement joins TRBV5-6 to TRBJ2-1; TRBD2 might be the D (7 bases). V was cut by 1 base and J by 0 bases, with 17 bases left in between. This CDR3 has 18 amino acids. From germline, CDR1 is SGHDT and CDR2 YYEEEE. CDR3 in amino acids: CASSLRGRGPASYNEQFF. CDR3 DNA sequence: TGTGCCAGCAGCTTGAGAGGGCGGGGGCCGGCCTCCTACAATGAGCAGTTCTTC.

This chain joins TRBV27 and TRBJ2-5; TRBD2 agrees at 12 bases. The CDR3 is made up of 20 amino acids. J was trimmed by 5 bases and V by 7 bases; bases with no gene match: 23. Germline values: CDR1 MNHEY, CDR2 SMNVEV (reference sequence). The DNA of the CDR3 is TGTGCCAGCACCCCTTTAAGACAGTACCTAGCGGGAGGGCCCCCCGAGACCCAGTACTTC. Translated, it gives CASTPLRQYLAGGPPETQYF.

The rearrangement joins TRBV4-3 to TRBJ2-1; D is unresolved. The CDR3 length is 14 residues. Germline V gene data show CDR1 as LGHNA and CDR2 as YSLEER. The V and J ends lost 2 bases and 6 bases respectively, with 11 bases between them. The CDR3 loop is CASSQFDVSNEQFF. In DNA form, the CDR3 reads TGCGCCAGCAGCCAATTCGATGTTTCCAATGAGCAGTTCTTC.

This chain joins TRBV10-3 and TRBJ2-3; 11 positions agree with TRBD2. The CDR3 loop spans 16 amino acids. V shed 6 bases, J shed 2 bases, and the junction held 7 bases outside the gene matches. CDR1 and CDR2 (germline): ENHRY, SYGVKD. DNA for the CDR3: TGTGCCATCAGCCCTACTAGCGGGGGACTCACAGATACGCAGTATTTT. As protein: CAISPTSGGLTDTQYF.

V usage is TRBV19 and J usage is TRBJ2-3; D is undetermined. In germline, CDR1 is LNHDA, CDR2 SQIVND (reference sequence). The CDR3 has 13 residues. The V end was cut by 6 bases, the J end by 6 bases, with 13 bases between. The CDR3 loop reads CASRDGNPDTQYF. The CDR3 nucleotides are TGTGCCAGTAGGGATGGTAACCCGGATACGCAGTATTTT. The entire variable domain, with the rest obtained from reference TRBV19 and TRBJ2-3, is as follows: DGGITQSPKYLFRKEGQNVTLSCEQNLNHDAMYWYRQDPGQGLRLIYYSQIVNDFQKGDIAEGYSVSREKKESFPLTVTSAQKNPTAFYLCASRDGNPDTQYFGPGTRLTVL.

V is TRBV4-1 and J is TRBJ2-7; TRBD1 might be the D (6 bases). This CDR3 spans 15 amino acids. Germline CDR1 is MGHRA and CDR2 is YSYEKL. V lost 6 bases, J lost 4 bases, and 19 bases lay in between. The CDR3 here is CASSQDRGLPYEQYF. The CDR3 region has the DNA TGCGCCAGCAGTCAGGACAGAGGTTTACCTTACGAGCAGTACTTC.

This clone showed up just once. V is TRBV6-1 and J is TRBJ1-5; tentatively, D is TRBD1 (6 bases). This CDR3 has 14 amino acids. Per germline, CDR1 MNHNS and CDR2 SASEGT. V was trimmed by 8 bases and J by 5 bases, leaving 16 bases between them. CDR3 sequence: CASRQDLPYQPQHF. The CDR3, as DNA: TGTGCCAGCCGACAGGACCTACCCTATCAGCCCCAGCATTTT.

The CDR3: CASSLESVSSYEQYF. The DNA for the CDR3 is TGTGCCAGCAGCTTAGAATCCGTTAGCTCCTACGAGCAGTACTTC. The gene calls are TRBV11-2 and TRBJ2-7; D remains ambiguous. CDR3 length: 15 residues. Germline lookup yields CDR1 SGHAT and CDR2 FQNNGV. The V gene lost 0 bases and the J gene lost 0 bases, with 9 bases spanning the gap. The variable domain in full, with the rest retrieved from reference TRBV11-2 and TRBJ2-7, is EAGVAQSPRYKIIEKRQSVAFWCNPISGHATLYWYQQILGQGPKLLIQFQNNGVVDDSQLPKDRFSAERLKGVDSTLKIQPAKLEDSAVYLCASSLESVSSYEQYFGPGTRLTVT.

The V and J genes are TRBV6-1 and TRBJ2-3; TRBD1 matches at 7 bases. Trimming at V came to 0 bases and at J to 2 bases, leaving 17 bases not matched to a gene. Germline CDR1 reads MNHNS; CDR2 reads SASEGT. The CDR3 contains 20 residues. CDR3 DNA sequence: TGTGCCAGCAGTGAAGCTCTAACCGGGACAGCCTTCGATCTCACAGATACGCAGTATTTT. Residues: CASSEALTGTAFDLTDTQYF.

In this sample, this clone turned up once. The chain employs TRBV27 and TRBJ1-1; 8 bases agree with TRBD1. From germline, CDR1 is MNHEY and CDR2 SMNVEV (reference sequence). The CDR3 is 14 amino acids. The trim removed 4 bases at V and 4 bases at J, leaving 5 bases unmatched. The CDR3 sequence is CASSSRGPSTEAFF. DNA of the CDR3: TGTGCCAGCAGTTCCAGGGGGCCTAGCACTGAAGCTTTCTTT.

J is TRBJ1-2 and V is TRBV28; maybe TRBD1 (6 bases). Germline CDR1 MDHEN, CDR2 SYDVKM. There are 14 residues in the CDR3. Trimming took off 4 bases at V and 4 bases at J, with 13 bases between the two ends. CDR3 nucleotide sequence: TGTGCCAGCAGTTACAGGGAATATGGCTATGGCTACACCTTC. Protein product: CASSYREYGYGYTF.

V is TRBV30 and J is TRBJ1-5, with no clear D. Germline assignment: CDR1 GTSNPN and CDR2 SVGIG (reference sequence). The CDR3 sequence is 15 residues long. Between the trimmed V and J ends, which lost 1 base and 0 bases, there was a span of 10 bases. The CDR3 protein is CAWSETDFSNQPQHF. The CDR3 DNA sequence: TGTGCCTGGAGTGAGACGGATTTTAGCAATCAGCCCCAGCATTTT.

The gene calls are TRBV4-1 and TRBJ2-7; D remains unclear. Germline CDR1 reads MGHRA; CDR2 reads YSYEKL. This CDR3 has 14 amino acids. The V end lost 0 bases, the J end lost 9 bases, and 15 bases lay between the germline ends. DNA of the CDR3: TGCGCCAGCAGCCAAGAACAGCATAACTGGGTGCAGTACTTC. Its translation is CASSQEQHNWVQYF.